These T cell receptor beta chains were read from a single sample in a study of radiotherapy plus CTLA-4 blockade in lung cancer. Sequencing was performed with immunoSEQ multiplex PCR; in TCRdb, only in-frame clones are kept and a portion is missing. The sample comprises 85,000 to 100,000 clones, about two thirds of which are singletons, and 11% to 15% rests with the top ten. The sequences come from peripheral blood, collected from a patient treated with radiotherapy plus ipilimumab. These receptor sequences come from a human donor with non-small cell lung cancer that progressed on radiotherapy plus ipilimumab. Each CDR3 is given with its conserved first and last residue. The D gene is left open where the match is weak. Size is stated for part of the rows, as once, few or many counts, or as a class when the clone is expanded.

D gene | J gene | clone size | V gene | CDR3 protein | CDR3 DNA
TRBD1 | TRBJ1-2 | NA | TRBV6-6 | CASSPWDRTANYGYTF | TGTGCCAGCAGCCCATGGGACAGAACGGCTAACTATGGCTACACCTTC
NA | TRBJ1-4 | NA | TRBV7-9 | CASSLGNRLGEKLFF | TGTGCCAGCAGCTTAGGAAACAGGCTGGGTGAAAAACTGTTTTTT
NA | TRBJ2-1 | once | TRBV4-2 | CASSQDNSYNEQFF | TGTGCCAGCAGCCAAGACAACTCCTACAATGAGCAGTTCTTC
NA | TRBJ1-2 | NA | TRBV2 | CASNLGANYGYTF | TGTGCCAGCAATCTGGGGGCAAACTATGGCTACACCTTC
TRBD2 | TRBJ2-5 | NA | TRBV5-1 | CASSLAARGVGTQYF | TGCGCCAGCAGCTTGGCAGCACGGGGGGTCGGGACCCAGTACTTC
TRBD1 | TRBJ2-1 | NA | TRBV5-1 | CASSFFGQGAYNEQFF | TGCGCCAGCAGCTTTTTCGGACAGGGGGCCTACAATGAGCAGTTCTTC
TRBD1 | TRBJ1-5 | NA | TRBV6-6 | CASSYRTGGSNQPQHF | TGTGCCAGCAGTTACAGGACAGGGGGTAGCAATCAGCCCCAGCATTTT
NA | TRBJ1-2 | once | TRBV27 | CASSLLGGIGYTF | TGTGCCAGCAGTTTATTGGGGGGGATCGGCTACACCTTC
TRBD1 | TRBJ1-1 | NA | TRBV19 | CASSKQGAAEAFF | TGTGCCAGTAGTAAACAGGGGGCTGCTGAAGCTTTCTTT
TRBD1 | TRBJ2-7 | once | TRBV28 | CASSPVGGQGAYEQYF | TGTGCCAGCAGCCCCGTGGGGGGACAGGGGGCCTACGAGCAGTACTTC
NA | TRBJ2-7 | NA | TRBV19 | CASSTRQGQGGYEQYF | TGTGCCAGTAGTACCCGACAGGGCCAGGGAGGATACGAGCAGTACTTC
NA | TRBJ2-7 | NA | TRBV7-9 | CASSLYYEQYF | TGTGCCAGCAGCCTTTACTACGAGCAGTACTTC
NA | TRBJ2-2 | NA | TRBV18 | CASSPSRTVPTGELFF | TGTGCCAGCTCACCCTCCCGGACAGTCCCGACCGGGGAGCTGTTTTTT
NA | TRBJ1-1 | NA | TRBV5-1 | CASSPEGTPNTEAFF | TGCGCCAGCAGCCCGGAGGGGACGCCGAACACTGAAGCTTTCTTT
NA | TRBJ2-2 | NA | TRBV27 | CASSLFGTGELFF | TGTGCCAGCAGTTTGTTCGGGACCGGGGAGCTGTTTTTT
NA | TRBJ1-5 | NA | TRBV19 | CASLGHYSQPQHF | TGTGCCAGTCTTGGGCATTATAGCCAGCCCCAGCATTTT
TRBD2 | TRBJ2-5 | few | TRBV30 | CAWESGLAAETQYF | TGTGCCTGGGAGTCCGGACTAGCGGCGGAGACCCAGTACTTC
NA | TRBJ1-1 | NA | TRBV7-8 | CASSFSGGVTEAFF | TGTGCCAGCAGCTTTTCGGGGGGCGTGACTGAAGCTTTCTTT